The 13 T cell receptor beta chains presented below share a single source sample, sequenced in a study of blood T cell repertoires in COVID-19 (TCRdb year 2020). The receptor library was made with the immunoSEQ multiplex PCR assay. TCRdb obtained this table from immuneACCESS and retained in-frame rearrangements with V and J assigned. These tables miss some clones; where compared with another copy, unresolved V genes account for less than half of the shortfall, and the remainder is unexplained. The sample includes around 240,000 clones, with roughly 86% observed a single time. Roughly 2% of the sample comes from the top ten. The sequencing sample was made of PBMCs or T cells enriched from blood (not recorded which). The receptors shown here come from a woman aged 45-65 years who had recovered from COVID-19.

The rearrangement links TRBV6-2 or TRBV6-3 to TRBJ2-1; the D gene is possibly TRBD2 (6 bases). Germline V gene sequence: CDR1 MNHEY, CDR2 SVGEGT. CDR3 length equals 17 residues. V lost 0 bases to trimming and J lost 6 bases, with 18 bases between them. The CDR3: CASSYSSSARWGNEQFF. The CDR3 coding sequence is TGTGCCAGCAGTTACTCGTCTAGCGCCCGTTGGGGCAATGAGCAGTTCTTC.

This clone has just one count. The chain employs TRBV3-1 (or the pseudogene TRBV3-2) and TRBJ1-4; TRBD1 matches at 9 bases. Germline CDR1 is LGHDT and CDR2 is YNNKEL (reference sequence). Unmatched junction bases numbered 11, after V lost 9 bases and J lost 3 bases. The length of the CDR3 is 16 residues. CDR3 DNA sequence: TGTGCCAGTCAGAACACAGGGGGCCGGGCTAATGAAAAACTGTTTTTT. Encoded protein: CASQNTGGRANEKLFF.

The chain has TRBV5-5 and TRBJ2-5; 9 bases are a match to TRBD2. With V trimmed by 5 bases and J by 5 bases, 7 bases remained unmatched. The CDR3 is made up of 14 amino acids. Germline CDR1 SGHKS, CDR2 YYEKEE (reference sequence). CDR3 sequence (DNA): TGTGCCAGCAGAATTGGGACTAGCACCGAGACCCAGTACTTC. Encoded protein: CASRIGTSTETQYF.

This chain connects TRBV4-1 to TRBJ2-7, with D unclear. The germline V gene encodes CDR1 MGHRA and CDR2 YSYEKL. This CDR3 spans 15 amino acids. Trimming pared 1 base from V and 2 bases from J, leaving 12 bases between. The CDR3: CASSQAVTETYEQYF. The CDR3, as DNA: TGCGCCAGCAGCCAAGCGGTGACGGAGACCTACGAGCAGTACTTC.

The chain's CDR3 is CASSRAGGAWNEQFF. The CDR3 coding sequence is TGTGCCAGCAGCAGAGCGGGGGGCGCGTGGAATGAGCAGTTCTTC. V gene TRBV5-8 combines with J gene TRBJ2-1; 9 positions match TRBD2. With V trimmed by 4 bases and J by 7 bases, 9 bases remained unmatched. Per the germline V gene, CDR1 is SGHTS and CDR2 is YDEGEE. The CDR3 has 15 amino acids.

The chain employs TRBV27 and TRBJ2-2; D possibly corresponds to TRBD1 (6 bases). V gave up 3 bases and J gave up 1 base, with 9 bases separating them. The CDR3 length is 15 residues. Germline loops: CDR1 MNHEY, CDR2 SMNVEV (reference sequence). CDR3 residues: CASSLYRVNTGELFF. The CDR3 DNA reads as TGTGCCAGCAGTTTGTACAGGGTGAACACCGGGGAGCTGTTTTTT.

CDR3 nucleotides: TGTGCCAGCAGTATTGGGACAGGGGCTGGAAACACCATATATTTT. Its translation is CASSIGTGAGNTIYF. This chain connects TRBV2 to TRBJ1-3, with 10 bases that match TRBD1. The CDR3 is 15 amino acids. CDR1 SNHLY and CDR2 FYNNEI come from the germline V gene. J lost 2 bases, V lost 5 bases, and 3 bases had no gene match.

This clone appeared a single time. The V and J genes are TRBV4-2 and TRBJ1-2; D call uncertain. The CDR3 is 13 amino acids. The germline CDR1 and CDR2 sequences are LGHNA and YNFKEQ. Trimming removed 0 bases at V and 7 bases at J, with 9 bases between. This CDR3 is CASSQDFLSGYTF. As DNA, the CDR3 is TGTGCCAGCAGCCAAGATTTTCTTTCTGGCTACACCTTC.

This chain joins TRBV19 and TRBJ2-7, with 10 bases that match TRBD1. Unmatched junction bases numbered 10, after V lost 3 bases and J lost 2 bases. Germline V gene sequence: CDR1 LNHDA, CDR2 SQIVND (reference sequence). The CDR3 has 17 residues. The CDR3 here is CASSITGTGVKAYEQYF. CDR3 DNA: TGTGCCAGTAGTATCACCGGGACAGGGGTTAAGGCCTACGAGCAGTACTTC. Using reference TRBV19 and TRBJ2-7 for the parts outside the CDR3, the full variable domain is DGGITQSPKYLFRKEGQNVTLSCEQNLNHDAMYWYRQDPGQGLRLIYYSQIVNDFQKGDIAEGYSVSREKKESFPLTVTSAQKNPTAFYLCASSITGTGVKAYEQYFGPGTRLTVT.

The V gene is TRBV27, the J gene TRBJ2-7; TRBD1 matches 7 bases. The CDR3 sequence is 14 residues long. V shed 6 bases, J shed 0 bases, and the junction held 5 bases outside the gene matches. Looked up from germline, CDR1 is MNHEY and CDR2 is SMNVEV (reference sequence). Here the CDR3 DNA reads TGTGCCAGCAGCCCGGGACAGAGCTCCTACGAGCAGTACTTC. Protein: CASSPGQSSYEQYF.

The chain links TRBV18 to TRBJ2-7, with 10 bases aligning to TRBD1. Trimming took 0 bases from V and 1 from J; bases not matched to a gene: 3. CDR1 and CDR2 from the germline V gene are KGHSH and LQKENI. The length of the CDR3 is 16 residues. CDR3 coding DNA: TGTGCCAGCTCACCACCTAAGGGACAGGGGTCCTACGAGCAGTACTTC. Amino acids: CASSPPKGQGSYEQYF. Supplemented by reference TRBV18 and TRBJ2-7, the full variable domain reads NAGVMQNPRHLVRRRGQEARLRCSPMKGHSHVYWYRQLPEEGLKFMVYLQKENIIDESGMPKERFSAEFPKEGPSILRIQQVVRGDSAAYFCASSPPKGQGSYEQYFGPGTRLTVT.

This clone was seen a single time. This chain joins TRBV4-2 and TRBJ1-5, with 9 bases identical to TRBD1. Trimming removed 0 bases from V and 5 bases from J; junction bases left unmatched: 2. From germline, CDR1 is LGHNA and CDR2 YNFKEQ. The CDR3 has 15 residues. The CDR3: CASSQDGTGYQPQHF. The DNA of the CDR3 is TGTGCCAGCAGCCAAGATGGGACAGGGTATCAGCCCCAGCATTTT.

This clone was recorded once. The chain is built from TRBV5-1 and TRBJ1-5; possibly TRBD1 for D (5 bases). The CDR3 contains 15 residues. Per germline, CDR1 SGHRS and CDR2 YFSETQ. The ends were cut back, 2 bases at V and 0 bases at J, with 9 bases in the middle. The CDR3 reads CASSFGGTSNQPQHF. CDR3 in DNA: TGCGCCAGCAGCTTCGGAGGGACTAGCAATCAGCCCCAGCATTTT.